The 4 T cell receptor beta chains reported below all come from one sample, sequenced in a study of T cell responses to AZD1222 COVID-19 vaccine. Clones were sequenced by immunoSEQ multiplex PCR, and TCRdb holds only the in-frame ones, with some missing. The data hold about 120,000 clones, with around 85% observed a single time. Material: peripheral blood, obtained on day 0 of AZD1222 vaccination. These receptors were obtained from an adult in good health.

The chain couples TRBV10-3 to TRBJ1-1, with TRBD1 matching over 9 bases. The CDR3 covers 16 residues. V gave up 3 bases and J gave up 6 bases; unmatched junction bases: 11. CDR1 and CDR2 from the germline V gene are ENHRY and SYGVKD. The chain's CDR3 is CAISDEVGTGLAEAFF. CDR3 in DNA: TGTGCCATCAGTGACGAAGTAGGGACAGGGCTGGCTGAAGCTTTCTTT.

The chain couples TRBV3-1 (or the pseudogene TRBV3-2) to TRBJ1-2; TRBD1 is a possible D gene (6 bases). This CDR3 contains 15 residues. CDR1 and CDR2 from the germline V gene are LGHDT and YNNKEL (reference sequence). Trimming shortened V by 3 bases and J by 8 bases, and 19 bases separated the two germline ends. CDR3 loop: CASSHKGVSSSGYTF. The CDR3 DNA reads TGTGCCAGCAGCCATAAGGGGGTCAGTTCCAGCGGCTACACCTTC.

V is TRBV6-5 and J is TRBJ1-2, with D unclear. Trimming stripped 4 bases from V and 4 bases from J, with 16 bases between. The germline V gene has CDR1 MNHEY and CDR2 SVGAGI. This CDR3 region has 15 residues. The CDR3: CASSLDGLKSYGYTF. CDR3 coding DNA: TGTGCCAGCAGTTTGGACGGGCTGAAATCCTATGGCTACACCTTC.

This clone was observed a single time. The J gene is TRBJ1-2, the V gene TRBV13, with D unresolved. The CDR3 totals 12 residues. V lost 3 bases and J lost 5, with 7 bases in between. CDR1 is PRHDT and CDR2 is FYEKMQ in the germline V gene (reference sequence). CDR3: CASSFSVYGYTF. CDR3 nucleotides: TGTGCCAGCAGCTTCAGTGTATATGGCTACACCTTC.